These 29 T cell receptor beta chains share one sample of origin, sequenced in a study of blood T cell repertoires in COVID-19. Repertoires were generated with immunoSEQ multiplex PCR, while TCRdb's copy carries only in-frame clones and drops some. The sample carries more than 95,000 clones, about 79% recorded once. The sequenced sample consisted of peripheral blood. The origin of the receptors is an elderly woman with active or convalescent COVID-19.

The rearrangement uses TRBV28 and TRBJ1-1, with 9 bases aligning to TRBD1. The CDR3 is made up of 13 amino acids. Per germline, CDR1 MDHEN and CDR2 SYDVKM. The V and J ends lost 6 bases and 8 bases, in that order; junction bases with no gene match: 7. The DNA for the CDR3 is TGTGCCAGCAGGGAACAGGGGGCATACGAAGCTTTCTTT. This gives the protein CASREQGAYEAFF. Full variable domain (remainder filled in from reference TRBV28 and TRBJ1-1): DVKVTQSSRYLVKRTGEKVFLECVQDMDHENMFWYRQDPGLGLRLIYFSYDVKMKEKGDIPEGYSVSREKKERFSLILESASTNQTSMYLCASREQGAYEAFFGQGTRLTVV.

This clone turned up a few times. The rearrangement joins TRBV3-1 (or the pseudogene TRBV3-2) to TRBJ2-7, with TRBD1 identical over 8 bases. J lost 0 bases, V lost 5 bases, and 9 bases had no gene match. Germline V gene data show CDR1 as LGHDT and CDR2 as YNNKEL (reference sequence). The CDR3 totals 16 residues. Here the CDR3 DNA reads TGTGCCAGCAGCTCGAGACAGGGGAGAAGCTCCTACGAGCAGTACTTC. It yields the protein CASSSRQGRSSYEQYF.

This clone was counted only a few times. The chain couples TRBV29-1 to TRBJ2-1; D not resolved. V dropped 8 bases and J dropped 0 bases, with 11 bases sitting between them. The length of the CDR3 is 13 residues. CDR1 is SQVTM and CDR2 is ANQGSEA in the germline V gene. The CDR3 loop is CSPYISSYNEQFF. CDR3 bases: TGCAGCCCGTATATTAGCTCCTACAATGAGCAGTTCTTC.

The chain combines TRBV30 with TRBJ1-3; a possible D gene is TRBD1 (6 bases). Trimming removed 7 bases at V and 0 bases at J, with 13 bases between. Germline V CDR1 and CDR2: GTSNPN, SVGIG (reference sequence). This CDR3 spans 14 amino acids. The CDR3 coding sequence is TGTGCCTTCCAAATGGACAGCTCTGGAAACACCATATATTTT. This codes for CAFQMDSSGNTIYF.

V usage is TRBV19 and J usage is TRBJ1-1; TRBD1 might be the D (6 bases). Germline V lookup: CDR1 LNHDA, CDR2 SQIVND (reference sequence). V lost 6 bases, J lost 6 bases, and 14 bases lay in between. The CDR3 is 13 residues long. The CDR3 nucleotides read TGTGCCAGTAGAACCGGGACAATGGCTGAAGCTTTCTTT. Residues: CASRTGTMAEAFF.

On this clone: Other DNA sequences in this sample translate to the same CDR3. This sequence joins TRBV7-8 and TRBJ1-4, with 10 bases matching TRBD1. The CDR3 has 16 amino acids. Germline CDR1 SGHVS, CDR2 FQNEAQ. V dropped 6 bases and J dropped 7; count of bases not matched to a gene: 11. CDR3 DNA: TGTGCCAGCAGTTTAAGCCGGACAGGGGGGTTTGAAAAACTGTTTTTT. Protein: CASSLSRTGGFEKLFF.

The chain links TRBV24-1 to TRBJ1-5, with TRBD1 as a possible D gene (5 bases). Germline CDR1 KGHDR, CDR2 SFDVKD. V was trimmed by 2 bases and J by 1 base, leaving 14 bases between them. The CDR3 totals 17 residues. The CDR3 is CATSDSGGAESNQPQHF. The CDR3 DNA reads TGTGCCACCAGTGATTCGGGCGGGGCGGAGAGCAATCAGCCCCAGCATTTT.

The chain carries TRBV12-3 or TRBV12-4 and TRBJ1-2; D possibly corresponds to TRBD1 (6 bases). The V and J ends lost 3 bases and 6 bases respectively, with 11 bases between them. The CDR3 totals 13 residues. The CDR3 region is CASSFHRDDGYTF. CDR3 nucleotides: TGTGCCAGCAGTTTCCACAGGGACGATGGCTACACCTTC.

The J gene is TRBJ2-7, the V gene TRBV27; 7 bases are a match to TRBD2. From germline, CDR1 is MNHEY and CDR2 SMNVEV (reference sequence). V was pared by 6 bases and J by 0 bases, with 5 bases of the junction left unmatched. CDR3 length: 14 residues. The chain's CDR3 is CASSLGGVSYEQYF. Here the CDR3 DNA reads TGTGCCAGCAGCCTTGGGGGGGTCTCCTACGAGCAGTACTTC.

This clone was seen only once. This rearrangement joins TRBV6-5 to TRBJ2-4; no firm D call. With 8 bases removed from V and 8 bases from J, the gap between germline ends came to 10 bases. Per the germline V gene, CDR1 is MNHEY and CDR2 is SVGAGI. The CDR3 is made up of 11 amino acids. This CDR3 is CASATEYIQYF. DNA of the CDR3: TGTGCCAGCGCTACAGAGTACATTCAGTACTTC.

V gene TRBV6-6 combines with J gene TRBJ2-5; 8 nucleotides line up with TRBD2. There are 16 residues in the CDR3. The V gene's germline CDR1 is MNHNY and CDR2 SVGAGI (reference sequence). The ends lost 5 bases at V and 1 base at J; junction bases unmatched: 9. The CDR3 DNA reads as TGTGCCAGCAGTCATCTGGGGCTAGCGGGCCAAGAGACCCAGTACTTC. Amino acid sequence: CASSHLGLAGQETQYF.

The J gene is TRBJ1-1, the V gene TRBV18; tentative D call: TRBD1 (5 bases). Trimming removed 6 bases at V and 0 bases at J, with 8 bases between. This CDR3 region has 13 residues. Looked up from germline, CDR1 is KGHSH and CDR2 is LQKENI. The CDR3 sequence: CASSRQMNTEAFF. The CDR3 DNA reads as TGTGCCAGCTCCCGACAGATGAACACTGAAGCTTTCTTT.

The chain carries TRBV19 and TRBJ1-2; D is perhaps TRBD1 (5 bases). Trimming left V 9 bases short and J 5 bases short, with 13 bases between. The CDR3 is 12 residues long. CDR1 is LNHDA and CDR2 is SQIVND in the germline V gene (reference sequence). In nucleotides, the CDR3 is TGTGCCAGCGGCGACAGAATTTATGGCTACACCTTC. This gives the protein CASGDRIYGYTF.

CDR3 nucleotides: TGTGCCAGCAACCCGCGTCCCGAGGCGCCCAGCAATCAGCCCCAGCATTTT. Protein product: CASNPRPEAPSNQPQHF. The genes are TRBV6-2 or TRBV6-3 and TRBJ1-5; D gene unclear. This CDR3 spans 17 amino acids. Trimming stripped 7 bases from V and 1 base from J, with 20 bases between. Germline V gene sequence: CDR1 MNHEY, CDR2 SVGEGT.

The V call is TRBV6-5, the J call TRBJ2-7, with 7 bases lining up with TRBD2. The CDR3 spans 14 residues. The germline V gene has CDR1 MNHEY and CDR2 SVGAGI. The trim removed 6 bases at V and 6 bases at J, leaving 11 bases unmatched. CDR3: CASSSYGLVGEQYF. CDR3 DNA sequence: TGTGCCAGCAGCTCCTACGGACTAGTGGGCGAGCAGTACTTC.

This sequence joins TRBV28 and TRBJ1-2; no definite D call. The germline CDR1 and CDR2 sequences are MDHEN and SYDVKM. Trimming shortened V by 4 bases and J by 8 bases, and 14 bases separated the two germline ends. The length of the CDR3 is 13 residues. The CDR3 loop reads CASSYGQLQGYTF. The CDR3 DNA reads TGTGCCAGCAGTTATGGGCAGCTCCAAGGCTACACCTTC.

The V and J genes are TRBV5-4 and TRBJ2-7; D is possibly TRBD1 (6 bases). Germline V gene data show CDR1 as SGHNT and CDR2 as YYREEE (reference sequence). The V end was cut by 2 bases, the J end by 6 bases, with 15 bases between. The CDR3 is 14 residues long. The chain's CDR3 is CASSLVFQGSEQYF. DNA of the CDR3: TGTGCCAGCAGCTTAGTTTTCCAGGGGAGCGAGCAGTACTTC.

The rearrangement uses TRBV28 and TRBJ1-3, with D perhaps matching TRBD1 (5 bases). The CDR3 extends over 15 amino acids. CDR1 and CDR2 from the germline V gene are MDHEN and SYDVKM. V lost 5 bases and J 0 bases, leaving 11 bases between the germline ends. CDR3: CASSLRQTSGNTIYF. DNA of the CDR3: TGTGCCAGCAGTCTCAGACAGACCTCTGGAAACACCATATATTTT.

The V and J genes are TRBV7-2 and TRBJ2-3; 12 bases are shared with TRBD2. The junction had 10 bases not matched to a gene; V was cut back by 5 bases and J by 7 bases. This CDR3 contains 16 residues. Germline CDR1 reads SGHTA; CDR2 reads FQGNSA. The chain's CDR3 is CASSPELAGGPYTQYF. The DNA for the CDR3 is TGTGCCAGCAGCCCGGAGCTAGCGGGGGGGCCGTATACGCAGTATTTT. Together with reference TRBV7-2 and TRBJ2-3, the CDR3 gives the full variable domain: GAGVSQSPSNKVTEKGKDVELRCDPISGHTALYWYRQSLGQGLEFLIYFQGNSAPDKSGLPSDRFSAERTGGSVSTLTIQRTQQEDSAVYLCASSPELAGGPYTQYFGPGTRLTVL.

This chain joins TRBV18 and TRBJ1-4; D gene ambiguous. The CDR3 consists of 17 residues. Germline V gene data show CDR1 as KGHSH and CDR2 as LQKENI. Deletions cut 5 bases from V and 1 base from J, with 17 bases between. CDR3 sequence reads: CASSGLSFFGTNEKLFF. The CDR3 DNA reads TGTGCCAGCTCAGGACTGAGTTTTTTTGGAACTAATGAAAAACTGTTTTTT.

CDR3 sequence: CASSPQGSASEQYF. The CDR3 bases are TGTGCCAGCAGCCCACAGGGATCAGCCTCCGAGCAGTACTTC. This rearrangement joins TRBV11-2 to TRBJ2-7, with D possibly being TRBD1 (6 bases). This CDR3 comprises 14 residues. Trimming pared 5 bases from V and 6 bases from J, leaving 17 bases between. Germline V lookup: CDR1 SGHAT, CDR2 FQNNGV.

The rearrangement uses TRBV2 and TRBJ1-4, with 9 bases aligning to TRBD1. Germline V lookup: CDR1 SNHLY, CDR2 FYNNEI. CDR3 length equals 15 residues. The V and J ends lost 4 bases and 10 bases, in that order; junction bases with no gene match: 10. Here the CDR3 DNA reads TGTGCCAGCAGTGGACGCACGGGACAGGGAGGAAAACTGTTTTTT. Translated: CASSGRTGQGGKLFF.

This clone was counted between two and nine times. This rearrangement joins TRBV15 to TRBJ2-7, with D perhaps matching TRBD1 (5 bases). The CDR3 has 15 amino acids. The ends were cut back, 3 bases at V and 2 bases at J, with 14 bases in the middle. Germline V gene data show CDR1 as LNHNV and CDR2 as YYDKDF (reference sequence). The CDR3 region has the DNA TGTGCCACCAGCAGGGATCAGGGCAGCCCCTACGAGCAGTACTTC. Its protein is CATSRDQGSPYEQYF.

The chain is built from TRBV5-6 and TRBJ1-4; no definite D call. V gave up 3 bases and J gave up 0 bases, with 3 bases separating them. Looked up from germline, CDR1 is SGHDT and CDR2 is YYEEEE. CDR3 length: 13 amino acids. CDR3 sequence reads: CASSSATNEKLFF. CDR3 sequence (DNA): TGTGCCAGCAGCTCTGCAACTAATGAAAAACTGTTTTTT.

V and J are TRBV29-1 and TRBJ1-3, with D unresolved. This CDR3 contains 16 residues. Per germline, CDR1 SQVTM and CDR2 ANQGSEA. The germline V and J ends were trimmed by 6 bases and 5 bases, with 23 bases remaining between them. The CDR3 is CSVVGGSRWGRNTIYF. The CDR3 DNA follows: TGCAGCGTCGTGGGCGGGAGCCGATGGGGTAGAAACACCATATATTTT.

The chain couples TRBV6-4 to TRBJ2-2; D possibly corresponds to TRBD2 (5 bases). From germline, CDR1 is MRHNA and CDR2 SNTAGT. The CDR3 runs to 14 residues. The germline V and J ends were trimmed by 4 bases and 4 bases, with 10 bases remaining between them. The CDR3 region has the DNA TGTGCCAGCAGTGTAGAAGCGGCCACCGGGGAGCTGTTTTTT. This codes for CASSVEAATGELFF.

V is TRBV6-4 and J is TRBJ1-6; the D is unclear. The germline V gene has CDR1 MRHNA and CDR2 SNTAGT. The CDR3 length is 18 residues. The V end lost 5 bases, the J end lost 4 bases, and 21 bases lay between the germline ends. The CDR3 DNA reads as TGTGCCAGCAGTAGAAGATCAGGATCCGGTGGGTATAATTCACCCCTCCACTTT. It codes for CASSRRSGSGGYNSPLHF.

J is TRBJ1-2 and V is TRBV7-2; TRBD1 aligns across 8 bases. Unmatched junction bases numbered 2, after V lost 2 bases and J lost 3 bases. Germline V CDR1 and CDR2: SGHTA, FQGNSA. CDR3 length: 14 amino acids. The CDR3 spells CASSLTGGDYGYTF. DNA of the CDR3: TGTGCCAGCAGCTTAACAGGGGGAGACTATGGCTACACCTTC. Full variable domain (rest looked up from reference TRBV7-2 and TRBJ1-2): GAGVSQSPSNKVTEKGKDVELRCDPISGHTALYWYRQSLGQGLEFLIYFQGNSAPDKSGLPSDRFSAERTGGSVSTLTIQRTQQEDSAVYLCASSLTGGDYGYTFGSGTRLTVV.

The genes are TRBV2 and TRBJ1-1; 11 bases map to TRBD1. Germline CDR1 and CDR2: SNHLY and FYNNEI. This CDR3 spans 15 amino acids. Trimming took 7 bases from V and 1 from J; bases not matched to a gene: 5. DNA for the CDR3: TGTGCCAGCAAGGGGGACAGGGGGACGAACACTGAAGCTTTCTTT. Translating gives CASKGDRGTNTEAFF.